The sequence of this TCR beta chain was determined in a study of technical replicates of blood from a few donors. Clones were read by immunoSEQ multiplex PCR, and TCRdb kept only the in-frame ones, dropping some. The table shows about 75,000 clones, with 90% to 95% occurring only once. The germline V and J ends were trimmed by 1 base and 4 bases, with 7 bases remaining between them. Looked up from germline, CDR1 is LGHNA and CDR2 is YNFKEQ. This CDR3 is 13 amino acids long. The chain recombines TRBV4-2 with TRBJ1-1, with D unresolved. Sequencing was done on a sample of T cells isolated from PBMCs. The origin of this receptor is a human donor in good health. Some clones in this sample may be carry-over from other donors' samples. The CDR3 DNA sequence: TGTGCCAGCAGCCAAGCGGGGTTCACTGAAGCTTTCTTT. It codes for CASSQAGFTEAFF.